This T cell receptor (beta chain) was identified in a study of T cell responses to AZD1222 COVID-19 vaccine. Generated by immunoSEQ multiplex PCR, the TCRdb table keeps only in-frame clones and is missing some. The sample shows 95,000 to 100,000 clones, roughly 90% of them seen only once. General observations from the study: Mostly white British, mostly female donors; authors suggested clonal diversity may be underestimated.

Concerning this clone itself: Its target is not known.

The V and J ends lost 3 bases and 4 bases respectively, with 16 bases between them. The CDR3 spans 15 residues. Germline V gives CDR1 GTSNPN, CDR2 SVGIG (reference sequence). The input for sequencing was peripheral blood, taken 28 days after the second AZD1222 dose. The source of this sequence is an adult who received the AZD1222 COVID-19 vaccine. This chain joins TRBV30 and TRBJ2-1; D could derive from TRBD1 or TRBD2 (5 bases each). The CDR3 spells CAWSWGTTTYNEQFF. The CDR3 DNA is TGTGCCTGGAGCTGGGGGACGACTACGTACAATGAGCAGTTCTTC.